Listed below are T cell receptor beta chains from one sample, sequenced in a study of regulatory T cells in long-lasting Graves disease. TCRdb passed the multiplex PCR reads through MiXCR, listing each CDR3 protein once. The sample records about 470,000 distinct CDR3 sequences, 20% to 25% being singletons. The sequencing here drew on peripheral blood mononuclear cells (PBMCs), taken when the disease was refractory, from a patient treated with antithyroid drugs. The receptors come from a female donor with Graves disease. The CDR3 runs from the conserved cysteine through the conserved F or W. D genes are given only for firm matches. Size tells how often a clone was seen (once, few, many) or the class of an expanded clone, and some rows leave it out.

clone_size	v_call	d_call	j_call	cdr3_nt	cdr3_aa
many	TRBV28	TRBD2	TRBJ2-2	TGTGCCAGCAGTGGGACTAGCGGGATCGGCACCGGGGAGCTGTTTTTT	CASSGTSGIGTGELFF
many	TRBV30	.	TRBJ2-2	TGTGCCTGGAGTGGGGACACCGGGGAGCTGTTTTTT	CAWSGDTGELFF
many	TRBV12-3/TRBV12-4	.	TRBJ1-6	TGTGCCAGCAGAAGCTCCTATAATTCACCCCTCCACTTT	CASRSSYNSPLHF
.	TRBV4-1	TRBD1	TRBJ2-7	TGCGCCAGCAGCCACTCCAGGGGGCTGCTGTACGAGCAGTACTTC	CASSHSRGLLYEQYF
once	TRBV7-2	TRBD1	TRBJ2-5	TGTGCCAGCAGCTTCCTCGGACAGGGGCAAGAGACCCAGTACTTC	CASSFLGQGQETQYF
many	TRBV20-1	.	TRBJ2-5	TGCAGTGTGGAAGGACTCCAAGAGACCCAGTACTTC	CSVEGLQETQYF
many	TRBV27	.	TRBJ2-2	TGTGCCAGCAGTCTAATGGGCGCCCTGTTTTTT	CASSLMGALFF
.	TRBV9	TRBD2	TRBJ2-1	TGTGCCAGCAGCGTAGGGGGAGGGTCTGAGCAGTTCTTC	CASSVGGGSEQFF
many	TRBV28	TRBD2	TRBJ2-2	TGTGCCAGCAGTCCCCTTAGCGGGACCTCGGGCGGGGAGCTGTTTTTT	CASSPLSGTSGGELFF
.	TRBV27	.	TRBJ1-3	TGTGCCAGCAGTTTAACCAACTCTGGAAACACCATATATTTT	CASSLTNSGNTIYF
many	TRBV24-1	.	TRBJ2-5	TGTGCCACCGGGTTGGGGGACGAGACCCAGTACTTC	CATGLGDETQYF
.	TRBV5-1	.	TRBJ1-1	TGCGCCAGCAGCTTAATTAGGAGGGCAGTTGTGCAGAACACTGAAGCTTTCTTT	CASSLIRRAVVQNTEAFF
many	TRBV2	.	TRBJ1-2	TGTGCCAGCACCAACCCAGGGGCCACTTATGGCTACACCTTC	CASTNPGATYGYTF
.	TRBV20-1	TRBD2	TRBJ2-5	TGCAGTGCCCCAGGAGGGACTGGCGGGAGTCATGAGACCCAGTACTTC	CSAPGGTGGSHETQYF
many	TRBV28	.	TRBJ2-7	TGTGCCAGCAGTTTCTCGGCGGCCTCCTCCTACGAGCAGTACTTC	CASSFSAASSYEQYF
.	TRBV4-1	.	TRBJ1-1	TGCGCCAGCAGCCCACAATACGGGAACACTGAAGCTTTCTTT	CASSPQYGNTEAFF
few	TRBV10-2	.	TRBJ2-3	TGCGCCAGCAGTGAAGGTATAGGGCCGAGGGATACGCAGTATTTT	CASSEGIGPRDTQYF
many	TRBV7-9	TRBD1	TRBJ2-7	TGTGCCAGCAGCCCGACAGGGGGCTGGTACGAGCAGTACTTC	CASSPTGGWYEQYF
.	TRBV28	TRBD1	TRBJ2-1	TGTGCCAGCAGATCACCTGAGGGGGCTTACAATGAGCAGTTCTTC	CASRSPEGAYNEQFF
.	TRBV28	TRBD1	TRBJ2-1	TGTGCCAGCAGTATCCGGGACAGTATTGGCGAGCAGTTCTTC	CASSIRDSIGEQFF
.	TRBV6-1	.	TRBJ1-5	TGTGCCAGCAGTCGAACCGTGGGCCGGGGGGGGGATCAGCCCCAGCATTTT	CASSRTVGRGGDQPQHF
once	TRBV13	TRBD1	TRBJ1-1	TGTGCCAGCAGCTTGGGACAGGGGGAGGGGCGAGCTTTCTTT	CASSLGQGEGRAFF
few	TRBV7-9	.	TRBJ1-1	TGTGCCAGCAGCTTAGGTGCCATGAACACTGAAGCTTTCTTT	CASSLGAMNTEAFF
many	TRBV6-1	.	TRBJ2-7	TGTGCCACCAATCCAATCGACAGGCCTAACGAGCAGTACTTC	CATNPIDRPNEQYF
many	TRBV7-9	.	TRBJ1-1	TGTGCCAGCAGCTTTTTCAGCGGCACTGAAGCTTTCTTT	CASSFFSGTEAFF
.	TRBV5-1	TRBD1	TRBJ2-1	TGCGCCAGCAGCTCGGGTGACGGCAGGGGGAATGAGCAGTTCTTC	CASSSGDGRGNEQFF
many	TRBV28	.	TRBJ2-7	TGTGCCAGCATCCCTTCCGGGGTGGAGTACGAGCAGTACTTC	CASIPSGVEYEQYF
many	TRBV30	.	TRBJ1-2	TGTGCCTGGACAGGGCCCTCGACGGGCTATGGCTACACCTTC	CAWTGPSTGYGYTF
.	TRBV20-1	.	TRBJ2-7	TGCAGTGCTAGAGGAACAGGCCCTAACCCAGGCGAGCAGTACTTC	CSARGTGPNPGEQYF
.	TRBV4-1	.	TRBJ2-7	TGCGCCAGCAGCCAAGTCGCCGGGAAGCTCCACGAGCAGTACTTC	CASSQVAGKLHEQYF
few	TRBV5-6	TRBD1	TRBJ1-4	TGTGCCAGCAGCCCGACAGGGGATCTACGGGAACTGTTTTTT	CASSPTGDLRELFF
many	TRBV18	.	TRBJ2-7	TGTGCCAGCTCACCGGAGAGCAGACCCTACGAGCAGTACTTC	CASSPESRPYEQYF
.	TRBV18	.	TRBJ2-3	TGTGCCAGCTCACCGAGACACAGCACAGATACGCAGTATTTT	CASSPRHSTDTQYF
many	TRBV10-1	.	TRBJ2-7	TGCGCCAGCAGTGAATTCAGGACGGCCTTCAGCTACGAGCAGTACTTC	CASSEFRTAFSYEQYF
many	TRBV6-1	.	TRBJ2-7	TGTGCCAGTAGCACCCCCAGGGGATCCTACGAGCAGTACTTC	CASSTPRGSYEQYF
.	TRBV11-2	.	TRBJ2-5	TGTGCCAGCAGCCATTTTTTGAGCCTCAATTGGACCCAGTACTTC	CASSHFLSLNWTQYF
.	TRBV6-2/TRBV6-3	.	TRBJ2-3	TGTGCCAGCAGTTACAGCGGTGGCGATACGCAGTATTTT	CASSYSGGDTQYF